This T cell receptor (beta chain) originates from a study of T cells in Graves' hyperthyroidism and ophthalmopathy. This clonotype was recorded at least ten times. Between the trimmed V and J ends, which lost 3 bases and 2 bases, there was a span of 14 bases. Germline V gene lookup returns CDR1 SGHAT and CDR2 FQNNGV. The CDR3 is 15 amino acids. TCR beta CDR3 regions were amplified from RNA transcripts. Carried out on the TCR CDR3, a first-round RT-PCR used the HTBI primer set. TCRdb used MiXCR to reprocess the multiplex PCR reads, holding one entry per CDR3 protein. The table shows around 360,000 distinct CDR3 sequences, with about 16% occurring only once.

The receptor's source is a woman aged 60-75 years with Graves' ophthalmopathy. The chain employs TRBV11-2 and TRBJ2-7, with D possibly TRBD1 on 6 matching bases. The sequencing sample was made of blood. The CDR3 spells CASSLGTLTTYEQYF. DNA of the CDR3: TGTGCCAGCAGCTTGGGGACACTCACCACCTACGAGCAGTACTTC.